The following is a TCR beta chain sequence with its context. This specimen belongs to a study of blood T cell repertoires in COVID-19. Overall study: Donors in the United States, Italy and Spain gave samples during acute or convalescent COVID-19. In each case, the material was cDNA or gDNA derived from T cells, B-cell-depleted T cells, or PBMCs.

In the original workflow: Cell counts per sample came from amplifying reference gene primers. Only in-frame clones appear in the TCRdb table, and some are missing; sequencing was by immunoSEQ multiplex PCR. V and J calls and clone size follow that table, whereas D and trimming were derived from the DNA. The data show over 85,000 clones, nearly 90% seen once. The CDR3 extends over 15 amino acids. The germline CDR1 and CDR2 sequences are KGHSH and LQKENI. Trimming removed 0 bases at V and 4 bases at J, with 12 bases between. Sequencing was carried out using peripheral blood. The V and J genes are TRBV18 and TRBJ1-2, with unresolved D. This receptor was obtained from a human donor in a cohort sampled during active COVID-19. The CDR3 coding sequence is TGTGCCAGCTCACCACCGGCCAAGTCGTCCTATGGCTACACCTTC. Its translation is CASSPPAKSSYGYTF.